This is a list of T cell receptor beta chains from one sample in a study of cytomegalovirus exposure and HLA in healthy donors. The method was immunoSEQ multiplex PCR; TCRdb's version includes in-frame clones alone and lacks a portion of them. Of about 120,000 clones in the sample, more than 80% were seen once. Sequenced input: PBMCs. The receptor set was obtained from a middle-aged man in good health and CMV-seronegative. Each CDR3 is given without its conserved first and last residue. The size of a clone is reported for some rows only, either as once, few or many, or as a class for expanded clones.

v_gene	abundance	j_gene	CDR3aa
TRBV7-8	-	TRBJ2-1	ASINRGRAASSYNEQF
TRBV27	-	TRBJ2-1	ASSLRILAGGKDEQF
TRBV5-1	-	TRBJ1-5	ASSPWGDQPQH
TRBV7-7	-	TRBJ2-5	ASSKGTDQETQY
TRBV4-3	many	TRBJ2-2	ASSQASGGAGELF
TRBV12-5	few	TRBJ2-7	ASGLDQGAEQY
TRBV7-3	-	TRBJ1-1	ASRRQGENTEAF
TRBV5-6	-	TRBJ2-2	ASSSPLDKKTGELF
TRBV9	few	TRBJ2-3	ASSVSSGPTDTQY
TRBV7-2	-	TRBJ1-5	ASSLTFYQPQH
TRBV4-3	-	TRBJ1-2	ASSPGRGGAPGGYT
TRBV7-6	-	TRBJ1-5	ASSLSRDQQPQH
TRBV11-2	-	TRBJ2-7	ASSLEGRGSDEQY
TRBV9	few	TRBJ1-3	ASSVEGVAGAYGNTIY
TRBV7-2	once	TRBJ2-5	ASSFTGTGETQY
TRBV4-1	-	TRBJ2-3	ASSQAPGSGGAGTQY
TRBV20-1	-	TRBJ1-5	SAIQNQPQH
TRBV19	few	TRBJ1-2	ASKVQGSALDYGYT
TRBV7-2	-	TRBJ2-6	ASSLARGTGANVLT
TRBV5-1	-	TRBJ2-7	ASSLGAGGPLEQY
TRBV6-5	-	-	ASSLTGQGVYEQY
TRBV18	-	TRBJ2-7	ASSPKTDAAWEQY
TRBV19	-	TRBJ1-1	ASIPVGGRNTEAF
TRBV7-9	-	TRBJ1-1	ASSLLGLGDKNTEAF
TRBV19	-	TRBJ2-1	ASSFETSGGGRDEQF
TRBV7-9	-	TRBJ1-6	ASSLATGVGNSPLH
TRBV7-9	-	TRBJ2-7	ASSLVQDEQY
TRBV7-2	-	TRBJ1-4	ASSLRGSGGEKLF
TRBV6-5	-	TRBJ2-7	ASSYGQGGYEQY
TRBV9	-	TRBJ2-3	ASSGGLTSTDTQY
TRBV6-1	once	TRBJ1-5	ASRASTRGNQPQH
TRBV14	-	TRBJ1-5	ASSQAGDDLQH
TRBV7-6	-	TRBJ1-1	ASSLMGAETEAF
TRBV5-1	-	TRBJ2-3	ASSLIVIGGNTDTQY
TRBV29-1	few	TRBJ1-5	SVADSNSNQPQH
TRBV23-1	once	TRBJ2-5	ASSQSTSGGPQQETQY
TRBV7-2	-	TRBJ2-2	ASSFERKTGELF
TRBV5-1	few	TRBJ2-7	ASSLTGGSHEQY
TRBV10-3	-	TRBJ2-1	ANGGLENEQF
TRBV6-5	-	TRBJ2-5	ASRITAGNQETQY
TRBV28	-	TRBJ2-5	ASSFARQETQY
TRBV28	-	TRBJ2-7	ASSLLYSYEQY
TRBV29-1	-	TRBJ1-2	SVEDRNNYGYT
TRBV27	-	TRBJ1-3	ASRRTGLSGNTIY
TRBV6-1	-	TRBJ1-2	ASMTGGGYGYT
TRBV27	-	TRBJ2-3	ASTIFGTGGSTDTQY
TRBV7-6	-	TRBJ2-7	ASSLARPGGTGSYEQY
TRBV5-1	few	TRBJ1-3	ASSGGYSGNTIY
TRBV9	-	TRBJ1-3	ASSVVGTPSAHTIY
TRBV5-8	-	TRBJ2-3	ASPNRPLAPSTDTQY